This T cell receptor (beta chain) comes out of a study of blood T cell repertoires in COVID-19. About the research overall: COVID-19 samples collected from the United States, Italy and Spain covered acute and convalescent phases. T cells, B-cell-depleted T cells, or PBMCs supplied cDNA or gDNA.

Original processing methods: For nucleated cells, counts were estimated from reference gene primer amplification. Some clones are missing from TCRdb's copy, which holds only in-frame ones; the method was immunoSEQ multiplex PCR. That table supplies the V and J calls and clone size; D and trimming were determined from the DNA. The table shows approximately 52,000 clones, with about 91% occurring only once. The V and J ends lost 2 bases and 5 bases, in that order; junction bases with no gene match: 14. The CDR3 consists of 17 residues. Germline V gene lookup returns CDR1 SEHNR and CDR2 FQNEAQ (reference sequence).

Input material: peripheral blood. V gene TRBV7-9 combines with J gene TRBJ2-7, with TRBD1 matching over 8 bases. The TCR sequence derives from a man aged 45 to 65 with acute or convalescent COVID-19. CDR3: CASSLHWDRHSSNEQYF. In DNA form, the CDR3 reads TGTGCCAGCAGCTTACATTGGGACAGGCATTCTTCGAACGAGCAGTACTTC. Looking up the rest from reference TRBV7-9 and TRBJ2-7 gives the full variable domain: DTGVSQNPRHKITKRGQNVTFRCDPISEHNRLYWYRQTLGQGPEFLTYFQNEAQLEKSRLLSDRFSAERPKGSFSTLEIQRTEQGDSAMYLCASSLHWDRHSSNEQYFGPGTRLTVT.